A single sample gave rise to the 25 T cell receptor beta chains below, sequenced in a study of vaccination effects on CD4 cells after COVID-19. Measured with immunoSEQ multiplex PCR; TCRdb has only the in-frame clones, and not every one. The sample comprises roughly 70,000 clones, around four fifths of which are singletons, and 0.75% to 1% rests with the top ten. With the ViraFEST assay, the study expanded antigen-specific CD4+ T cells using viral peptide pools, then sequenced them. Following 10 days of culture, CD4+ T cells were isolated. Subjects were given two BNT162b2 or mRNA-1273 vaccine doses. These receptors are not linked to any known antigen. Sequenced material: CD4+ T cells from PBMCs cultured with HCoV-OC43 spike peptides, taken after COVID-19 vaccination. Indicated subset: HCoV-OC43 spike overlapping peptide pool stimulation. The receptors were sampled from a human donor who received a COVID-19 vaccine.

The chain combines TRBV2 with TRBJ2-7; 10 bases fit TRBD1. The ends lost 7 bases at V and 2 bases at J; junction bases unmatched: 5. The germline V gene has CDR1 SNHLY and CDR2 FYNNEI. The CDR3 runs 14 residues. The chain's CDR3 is CASIRDRGPYEQYV. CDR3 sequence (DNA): TGTGCCAGCATCAGGGACAGGGGTCCCTACGAGCAGTACGTC.

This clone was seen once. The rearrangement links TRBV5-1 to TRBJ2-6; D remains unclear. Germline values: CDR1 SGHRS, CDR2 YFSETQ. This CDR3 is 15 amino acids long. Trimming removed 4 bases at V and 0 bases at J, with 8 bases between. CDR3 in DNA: TGCGCCAGCAGCCTTGGAAGCTCTGGGGCCAACGTCCTGACTTTC. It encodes CASSLGSSGANVLTF. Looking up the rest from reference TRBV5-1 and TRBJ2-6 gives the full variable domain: KAGVTQTPRYLIKTRGQQVTLSCSPISGHRSVSWYQQTPGQGLQFLFEYFSETQRNKGNFPGRFSGRQFSNSRSEMNVSTLELGDSALYLCASSLGSSGANVLTFGAGSRLTVL.

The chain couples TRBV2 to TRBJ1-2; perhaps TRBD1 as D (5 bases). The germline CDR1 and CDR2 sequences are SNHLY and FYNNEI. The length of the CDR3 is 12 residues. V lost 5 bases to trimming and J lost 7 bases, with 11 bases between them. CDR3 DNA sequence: TGTGCCAGCAGTAAGGGGAAGGCTGGCTACACCTTC. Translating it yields CASSKGKAGYTF. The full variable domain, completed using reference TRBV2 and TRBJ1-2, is EPEVTQTPSHQVTQMGQEVILRCVPISNHLYFYWYRQILGQKVEFLVSFYNNEISEKSEIFDDQFSVERPDGSNFTLKIRSTKLEDSAMYFCASSKGKAGYTFGSGTRLTVV.

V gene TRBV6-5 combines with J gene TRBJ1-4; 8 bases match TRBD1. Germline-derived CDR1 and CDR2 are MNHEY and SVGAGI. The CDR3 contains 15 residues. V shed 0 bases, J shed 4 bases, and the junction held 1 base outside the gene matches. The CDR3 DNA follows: TGTGCCAGCAGTTACTCGACAGGGGTTAATGAAAAACTGTTTTTT. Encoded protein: CASSYSTGVNEKLFF.

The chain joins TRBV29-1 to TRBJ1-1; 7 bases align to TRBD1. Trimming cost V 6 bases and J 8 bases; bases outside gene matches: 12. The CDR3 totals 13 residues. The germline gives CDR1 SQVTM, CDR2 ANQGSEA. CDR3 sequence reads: CSVATGPGGEAFF. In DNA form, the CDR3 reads TGCAGCGTCGCAACAGGGCCAGGGGGAGAAGCTTTCTTT. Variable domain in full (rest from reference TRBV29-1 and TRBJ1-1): SAVISQKPSRDICQRGTSLTIQCQVDSQVTMMFWYRQQPGQSLTLIATANQGSEATYESGFVIDKFPISRPNLTFSTLTVSNMSPEDSSIYLCSVATGPGGEAFFGQGTRLTVV.

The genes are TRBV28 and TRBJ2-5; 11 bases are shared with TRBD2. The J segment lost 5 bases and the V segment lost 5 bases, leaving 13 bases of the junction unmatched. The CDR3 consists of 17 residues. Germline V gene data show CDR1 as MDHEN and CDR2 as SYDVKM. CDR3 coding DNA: TGTGCCAGCAGTCTCCAAAAACTAGCGGGGGTGGATGAGACCCAGTACTTC. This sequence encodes CASSLQKLAGVDETQYF.

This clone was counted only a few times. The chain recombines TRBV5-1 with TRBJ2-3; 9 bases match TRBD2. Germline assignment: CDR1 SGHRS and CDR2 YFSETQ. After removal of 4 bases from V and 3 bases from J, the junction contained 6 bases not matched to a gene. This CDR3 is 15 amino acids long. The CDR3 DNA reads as TGCGCCAGCAGCGACTTAGCGGGGGTAACAGATACGCAGTATTTT. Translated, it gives CASSDLAGVTDTQYF.

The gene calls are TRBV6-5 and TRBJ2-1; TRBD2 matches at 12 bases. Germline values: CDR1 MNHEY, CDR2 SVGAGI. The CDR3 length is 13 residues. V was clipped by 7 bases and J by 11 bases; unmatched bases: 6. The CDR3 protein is CASTLTSGGQQFF. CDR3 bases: TGTGCCAGCACCTTGACTAGCGGGGGCCAGCAGTTCTTC.

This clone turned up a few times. Here the CDR3 reads CASSVLQGNNSPLHF. The CDR3 nucleotides read TGTGCCAGCAGCGTACTACAGGGGAACAATTCACCCCTCCACTTT. V gene TRBV7-2 combines with J gene TRBJ1-6, with 7 bases lining up with TRBD1. V gave up 5 bases and J gave up 7 bases; unmatched junction bases: 8. CDR1 is SGHTA and CDR2 is FQGNSA in the germline V gene. CDR3 size: 15 residues.

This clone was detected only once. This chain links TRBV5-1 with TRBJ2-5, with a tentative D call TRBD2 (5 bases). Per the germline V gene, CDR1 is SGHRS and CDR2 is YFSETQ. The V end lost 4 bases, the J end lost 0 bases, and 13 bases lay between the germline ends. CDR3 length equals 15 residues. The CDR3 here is CASSPVYGDQETQYF. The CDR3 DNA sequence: TGCGCCAGCAGCCCGGTCTACGGGGACCAAGAGACCCAGTACTTC. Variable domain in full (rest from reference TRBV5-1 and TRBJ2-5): KAGVTQTPRYLIKTRGQQVTLSCSPISGHRSVSWYQQTPGQGLQFLFEYFSETQRNKGNFPGRFSGRQFSNSRSEMNVSTLELGDSALYLCASSPVYGDQETQYFGPGTRLLVL.

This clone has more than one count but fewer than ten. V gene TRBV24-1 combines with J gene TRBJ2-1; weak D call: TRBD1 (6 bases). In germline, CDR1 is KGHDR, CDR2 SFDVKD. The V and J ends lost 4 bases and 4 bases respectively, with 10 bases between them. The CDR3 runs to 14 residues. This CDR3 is CATSEPTGYNEQFF. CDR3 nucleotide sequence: TGTGCCACCAGTGAGCCCACAGGGTACAATGAGCAGTTCTTC.

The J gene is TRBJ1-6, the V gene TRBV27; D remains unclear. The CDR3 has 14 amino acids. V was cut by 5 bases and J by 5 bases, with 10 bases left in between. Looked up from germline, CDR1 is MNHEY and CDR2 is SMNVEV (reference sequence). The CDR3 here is CASSPPTDNSPLHF. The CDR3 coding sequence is TGTGCCAGCAGTCCCCCCACGGATAATTCACCCCTCCACTTT.

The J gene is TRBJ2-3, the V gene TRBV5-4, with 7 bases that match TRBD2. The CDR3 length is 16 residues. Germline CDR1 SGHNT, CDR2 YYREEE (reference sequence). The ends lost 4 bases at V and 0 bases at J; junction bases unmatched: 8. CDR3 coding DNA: TGTGCCAGCAGCCCTCGAAGCGGGGATAGCACAGATACGCAGTATTTT. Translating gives CASSPRSGDSTDTQYF.

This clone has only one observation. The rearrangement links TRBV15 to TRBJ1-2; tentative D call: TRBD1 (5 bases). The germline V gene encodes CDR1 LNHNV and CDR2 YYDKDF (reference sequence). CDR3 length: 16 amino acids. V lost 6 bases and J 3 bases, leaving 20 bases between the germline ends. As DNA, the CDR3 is TGTGCCACCAGTCGGGACGGAAAAGGGGTAGACTATGGCTACACCTTC. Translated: CATSRDGKGVDYGYTF.

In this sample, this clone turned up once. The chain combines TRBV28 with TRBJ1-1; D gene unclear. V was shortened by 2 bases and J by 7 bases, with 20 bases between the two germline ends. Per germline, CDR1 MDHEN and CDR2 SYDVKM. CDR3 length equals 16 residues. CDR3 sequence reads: CASSLMRASGKNEAFF. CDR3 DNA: TGTGCCAGCAGTTTAATGAGGGCGAGTGGGAAAAATGAAGCTTTCTTT.

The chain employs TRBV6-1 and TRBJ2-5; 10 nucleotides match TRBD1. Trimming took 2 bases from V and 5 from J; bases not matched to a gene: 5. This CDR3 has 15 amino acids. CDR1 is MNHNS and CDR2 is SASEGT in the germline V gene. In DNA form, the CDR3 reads TGTGCCAGCAGTGAATGGGACAGGGGTGGGGAGACCCAGTACTTC. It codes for CASSEWDRGGETQYF.

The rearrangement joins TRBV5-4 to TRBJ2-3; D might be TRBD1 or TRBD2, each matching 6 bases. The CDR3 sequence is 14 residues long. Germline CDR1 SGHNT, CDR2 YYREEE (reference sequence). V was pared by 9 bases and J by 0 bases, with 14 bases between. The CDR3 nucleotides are TGTGCCACCTCCAAGGGGGGAAGCACAGATACGCAGTATTTT. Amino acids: CATSKGGSTDTQYF.

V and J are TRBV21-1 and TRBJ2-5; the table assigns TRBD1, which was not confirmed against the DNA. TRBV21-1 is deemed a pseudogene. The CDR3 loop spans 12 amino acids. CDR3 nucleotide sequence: TGTGCCAGCACGGACCAGGGGAGTTTTGTGTACTTC. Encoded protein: CASTDQGSFVYF.

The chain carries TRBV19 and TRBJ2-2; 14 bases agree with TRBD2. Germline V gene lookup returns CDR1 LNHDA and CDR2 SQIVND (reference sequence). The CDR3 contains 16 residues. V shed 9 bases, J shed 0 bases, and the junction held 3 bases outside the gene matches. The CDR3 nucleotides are TGTGCCAGCGGGACTAGCGGGGGATCGAACACCGGGGAGCTGTTTTTT. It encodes CASGTSGGSNTGELFF.

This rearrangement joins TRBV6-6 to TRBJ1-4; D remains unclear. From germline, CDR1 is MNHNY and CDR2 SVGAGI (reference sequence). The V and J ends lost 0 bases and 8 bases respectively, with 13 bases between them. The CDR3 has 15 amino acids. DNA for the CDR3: TGTGCCAGCAGTTACTCTTGGGCAGGATGGGAAAAACTGTTTTTT. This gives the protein CASSYSWAGWEKLFF.

CDR3 nucleotides: TGTGCCACGGCCAAGGTCGGGGGGGGAGAAGATACGCAGTATTTT. It translates to CATAKVGGGEDTQYF. This sequence joins TRBV24-1 and TRBJ2-3, with 8 bases matching TRBD2. V dropped 10 bases and J dropped 5; count of bases not matched to a gene: 13. The CDR3 runs 15 residues. The germline V gene has CDR1 KGHDR and CDR2 SFDVKD.

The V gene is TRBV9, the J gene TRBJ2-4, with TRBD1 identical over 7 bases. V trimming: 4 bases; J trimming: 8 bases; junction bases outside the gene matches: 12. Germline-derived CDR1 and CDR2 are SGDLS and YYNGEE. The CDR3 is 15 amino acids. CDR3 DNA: TGTGCCAGCAGCCCTCGTCGACAGGGTGAGGACATTCAGTACTTC. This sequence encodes CASSPRRQGEDIQYF. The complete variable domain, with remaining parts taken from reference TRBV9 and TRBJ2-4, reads DSGVTQTPKHLITATGQRVTLRCSPRSGDLSVYWYQQSLDQGLQFLIQYYNGEERAKGNILERFSAQQFPDLHSELNLSSLELGDSALYFCASSPRRQGEDIQYFGAGTRLSVL.

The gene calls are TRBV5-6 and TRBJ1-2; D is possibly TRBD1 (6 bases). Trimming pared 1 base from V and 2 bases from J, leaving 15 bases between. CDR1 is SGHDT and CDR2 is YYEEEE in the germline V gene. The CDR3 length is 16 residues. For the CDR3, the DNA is TGTGCCAGCAGCTTGTTGGGGGCAGGGAGGAACTATGGCTACACCTTC. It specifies CASSLLGAGRNYGYTF.

DNA of the CDR3: TGTGCCAGCAGCCGCAATAGCGGGGGGACTCAAGAGACCCAGTACTTC. It encodes CASSRNSGGTQETQYF. This chain links TRBV7-6 with TRBJ2-5; TRBD2 agrees at 10 bases. Unmatched junction bases numbered 8, after V lost 5 bases and J lost 2 bases. Germline V gives CDR1 SGHVS, CDR2 FNYEAQ. The CDR3 covers 16 residues.

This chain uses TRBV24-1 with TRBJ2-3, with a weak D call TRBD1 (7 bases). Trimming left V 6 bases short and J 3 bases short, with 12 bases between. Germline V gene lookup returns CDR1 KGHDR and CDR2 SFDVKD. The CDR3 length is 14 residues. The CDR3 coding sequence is TGTGCCACCAGTTCACCAGGGGGGACAGATACGCAGTATTTT. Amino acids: CATSSPGGTDTQYF.